The 14 T cell receptor beta chains below all came from one sample that was sequenced in a study of T cells after posttransplantation cyclophosphamide. Busulfan-fludarabine conditioning, marrow transplant, and cyclophosphamide on days +3 and +4 were administered. Sequencing was performed with immunoSEQ multiplex PCR; in TCRdb, only in-frame clones are kept and a portion is missing. The sample holds tens of thousands of clones, 78% seen once. The sample in question was CD4+ T cells sorted from blood, obtained just over 1,900 days after a stem cell transplant with posttransplant cyclophosphamide. The receptor set was obtained from a female patient aged 35 to 55 who received an allogeneic stem cell transplant from a related donor, was CMV-positive, and had no GVHD. The graft donor may be the source of some T cells.

This chain connects TRBV5-1 to TRBJ2-2; 8 bases are a match to TRBD1. Germline V gene sequence: CDR1 SGHRS, CDR2 YFSETQ. The CDR3 has 19 residues. V shed 2 bases and J 6 bases; nucleotides not matched to a gene: 18. The DNA for the CDR3 is TGCGCCAGCAGCTTAGCCCCGAATTCAGGGGGCTTTGGTCCCGGGGAGCTGTTTTTT. This encodes CASSLAPNSGGFGPGELFF.

The chain combines TRBV7-9 with TRBJ2-7, with no clear D. Germline V gene lookup returns CDR1 SEHNR and CDR2 FQNEAQ (reference sequence). This CDR3 comprises 14 residues. Trimming removed 0 bases from V and 1 base from J, with 7 bases in between. The CDR3 is CASSLAEYSYEQYF. In DNA form, the CDR3 reads TGTGCCAGCAGCTTAGCCGAGTATTCCTACGAGCAGTACTTC.

This clone was found many times. The chain uses TRBV9 and TRBJ2-1, with 9 bases matching TRBD2. V lost 6 bases to trimming and J lost 9 bases; unmatched junction nucleotides: 10. Looked up from germline, CDR1 is SGDLS and CDR2 is YYNGEE. The length of the CDR3 is 14 residues. The CDR3 loop reads CASKGGGAQGEQFF. For the CDR3, the DNA is TGTGCCAGCAAGGGCGGGGGGGCGCAGGGTGAGCAGTTCTTC.

The chain recombines TRBV5-1 with TRBJ2-3; D possibly corresponds to TRBD1 (6 bases). From germline, CDR1 is SGHRS and CDR2 YFSETQ. The CDR3 contains 11 residues. V was shortened by 6 bases and J by 5 bases, with 7 bases between the two germline ends. The CDR3 reads CASIQGDTQYF. The CDR3 DNA is TGCGCCAGCATACAGGGAGATACGCAGTATTTT.

The V call is TRBV5-4, the J call TRBJ1-1; the D gene is possibly TRBD1 (5 bases). CDR1 SGHNT and CDR2 YYREEE come from the germline V gene (reference sequence). V shed 4 bases and J shed 1 base, with 14 bases lying between them. This CDR3 is 15 amino acids long. The CDR3 region has the DNA TGTGCCAGCAGCCCATTTGGGGGGAGGAACACTGAAGCTTTCTTT. It translates to CASSPFGGRNTEAFF.

The rearrangement joins TRBV25-1 to TRBJ1-1; 7 nucleotides align to TRBD1. There are 14 residues in the CDR3. Per germline, CDR1 MGHDK and CDR2 SYGVNS. Trimming removed 4 bases from V and 11 bases from J; junction bases left unmatched: 13. The CDR3 here is CASSVEGAPWMAFF. The CDR3 region has the DNA TGTGCCAGCAGTGTTGAGGGGGCTCCTTGGATGGCTTTCTTT. The variable domain in full, with the rest retrieved from reference TRBV25-1 and TRBJ1-1, is EADIYQTPRYLVIGTGKKITLECSQTMGHDKMYWYQQDPGMELHLIHYSYGVNSTEKGDLSSESTVSRIRTEHFPLTLESARPSHTSQYLCASSVEGAPWMAFFGQGTRLTVV.

This chain uses TRBV2 with TRBJ2-7, with a possible D match to TRBD2 (5 bases). Germline V gene data show CDR1 as SNHLY and CDR2 as FYNNEI. Trimming took off 3 bases at V and 2 bases at J, with 20 bases between the two ends. The CDR3 is 17 residues long. CDR3 loop: CASSDPPGSQLTYEQYF. In DNA form, the CDR3 reads TGTGCCAGCAGTGACCCCCCGGGGAGCCAACTCACCTACGAGCAGTACTTC.

This chain joins TRBV5-8 and TRBJ2-5; 7 nucleotides match TRBD1. Per germline, CDR1 SGHTS and CDR2 YDEGEE. This CDR3 is 14 amino acids long. J gave up 3 bases and V 4 bases, and 6 bases lay outside the gene matches. The CDR3 DNA follows: TGTGCCAGCAGCCAAGAAGGGGGCAAAGAGACCCAGTACTTC. This codes for CASSQEGGKETQYF.

The CDR3 region has the DNA TGTGCCAGCAGCCGAAACAGGGATAGCAATCAGCCCCAGCATTTT. Translating it yields CASSRNRDSNQPQHF. This chain joins TRBV5-5 and TRBJ1-5; possible D gene TRBD1, 6 bases. The CDR3 runs 15 residues. Germline V CDR1 and CDR2: SGHKS, YYEKEE (reference sequence). Trimming left V 4 bases short and J 0 bases short, with 11 bases between.

The genes are TRBV4-2 and TRBJ2-1; 13 bases agree with TRBD2. This CDR3 comprises 17 residues. Losses at the gene ends were 3 bases for V and 4 bases for J; bases not matched to a gene: 6. From germline, CDR1 is LGHNA and CDR2 YNFKEQ. CDR3 loop: CASSHTSGGGGYNEQFF. The CDR3 coding sequence is TGTGCCAGCAGCCATACTAGCGGGGGGGGAGGATACAATGAGCAGTTCTTC.

The genes are TRBV7-3 and TRBJ2-2; D is possibly TRBD2 (5 bases). The CDR3 has 16 amino acids. V gave up 1 base and J gave up 5 bases, with 14 bases separating them. Germline V gives CDR1 SGHTA, CDR2 FQGTGA. The CDR3 DNA reads as TGTGCCAGCAGCTTAATCAGATCCTCGGGGACCGGGGAGCTGTTTTTT. Its translation is CASSLIRSSGTGELFF.

The chain couples TRBV7-9 to TRBJ1-1; D is ambiguous. The CDR3 runs 13 residues. V lost 5 bases, J lost 5 bases, and 12 bases lay in between. Germline CDR1 reads SEHNR; CDR2 reads FQNEAQ (reference sequence). The CDR3 loop reads CASSQTGETEAFF. CDR3 nucleotide sequence: TGTGCCAGCAGCCAAACCGGGGAGACTGAAGCTTTCTTT.

The gene calls are TRBV5-1 and TRBJ2-7; tentatively, D is TRBD2 (6 bases). The germline gives CDR1 SGHRS, CDR2 YFSETQ. Between the trimmed V and J ends, which lost 3 bases and 3 bases, there was a span of 13 bases. CDR3 length: 14 residues. The CDR3 region is CASSSAGGYYEQYF. CDR3 nucleotide sequence: TGCGCCAGCAGCTCCGCTGGGGGGTACTACGAGCAGTACTTC.

Here the CDR3 DNA reads TGTGCCAGTAGTATACCCCGCGGGACAGGGAATCAGCCCCAGCATTTT. Its translation: CASSIPRGTGNQPQHF. V is TRBV19 and J is TRBJ1-5; TRBD1 agrees at 9 bases. V shed 2 bases, J shed 4 bases, and the junction held 6 bases outside the gene matches. The CDR3 is 16 amino acids. The germline V gene encodes CDR1 LNHDA and CDR2 SQIVND (reference sequence).